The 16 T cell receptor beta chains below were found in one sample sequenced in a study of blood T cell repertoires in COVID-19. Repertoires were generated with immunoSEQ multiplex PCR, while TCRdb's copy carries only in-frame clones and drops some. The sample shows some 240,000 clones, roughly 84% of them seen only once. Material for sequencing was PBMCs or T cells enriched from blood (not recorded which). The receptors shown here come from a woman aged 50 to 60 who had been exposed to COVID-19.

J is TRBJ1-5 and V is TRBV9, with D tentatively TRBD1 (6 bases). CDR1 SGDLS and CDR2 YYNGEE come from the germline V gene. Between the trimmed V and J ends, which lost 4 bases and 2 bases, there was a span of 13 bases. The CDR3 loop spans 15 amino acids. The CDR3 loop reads CASSRDIQGNQPQHF. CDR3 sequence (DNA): TGTGCCAGCAGCCGGGACATCCAGGGCAATCAGCCCCAGCATTTT.

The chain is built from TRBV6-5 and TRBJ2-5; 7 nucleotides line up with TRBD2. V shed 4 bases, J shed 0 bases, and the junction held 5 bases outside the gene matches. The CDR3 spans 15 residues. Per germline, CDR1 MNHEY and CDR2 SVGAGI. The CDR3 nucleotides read TGTGCCAGCAGTTCTCCACGGGGGGACCAAGAGACCCAGTACTTC. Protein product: CASSSPRGDQETQYF.

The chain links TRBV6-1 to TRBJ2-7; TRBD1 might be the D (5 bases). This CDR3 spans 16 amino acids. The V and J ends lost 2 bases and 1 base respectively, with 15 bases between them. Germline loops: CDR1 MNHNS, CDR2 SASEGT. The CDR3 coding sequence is TGTGCCAGCAGTGAAAGGGGCCATTCAAGGTCCTACGAGCAGTACTTC. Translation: CASSERGHSRSYEQYF.

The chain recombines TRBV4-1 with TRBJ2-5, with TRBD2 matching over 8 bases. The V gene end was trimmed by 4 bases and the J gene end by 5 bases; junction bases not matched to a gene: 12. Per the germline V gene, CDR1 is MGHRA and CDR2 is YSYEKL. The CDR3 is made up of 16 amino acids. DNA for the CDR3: TGCGCCAGCAGCCTCCTCGTCGGGGGGGCCGAGGAGACCCAGTACTTC. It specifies CASSLLVGGAEETQYF.

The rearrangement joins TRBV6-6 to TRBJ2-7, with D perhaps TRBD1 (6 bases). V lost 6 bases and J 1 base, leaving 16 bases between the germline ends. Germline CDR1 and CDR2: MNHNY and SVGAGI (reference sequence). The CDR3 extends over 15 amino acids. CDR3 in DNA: TGTGCCAGCAGCCCTCGACAGGTCATGTCCTACGAGCAGTACTTC. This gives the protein CASSPRQVMSYEQYF.

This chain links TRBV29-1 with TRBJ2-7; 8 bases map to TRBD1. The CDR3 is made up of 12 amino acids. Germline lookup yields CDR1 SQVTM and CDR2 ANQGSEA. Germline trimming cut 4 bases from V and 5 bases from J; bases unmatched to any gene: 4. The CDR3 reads CSVARQGNEQYF. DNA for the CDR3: TGCAGCGTTGCCAGACAGGGGAACGAGCAGTACTTC.

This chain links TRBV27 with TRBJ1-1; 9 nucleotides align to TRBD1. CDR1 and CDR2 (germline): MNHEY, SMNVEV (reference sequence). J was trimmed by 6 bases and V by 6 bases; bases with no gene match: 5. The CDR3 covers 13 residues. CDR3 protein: CASRGQGRSEAFF. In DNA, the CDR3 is TGTGCCAGCAGAGGACAGGGGAGATCTGAAGCTTTCTTT.

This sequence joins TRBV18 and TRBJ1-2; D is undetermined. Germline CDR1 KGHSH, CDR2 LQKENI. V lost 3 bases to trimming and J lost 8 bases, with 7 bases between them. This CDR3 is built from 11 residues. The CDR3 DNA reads TGTGCCAGCTCACCCACGGGAGGCTACACCTTC. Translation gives CASSPTGGYTF.

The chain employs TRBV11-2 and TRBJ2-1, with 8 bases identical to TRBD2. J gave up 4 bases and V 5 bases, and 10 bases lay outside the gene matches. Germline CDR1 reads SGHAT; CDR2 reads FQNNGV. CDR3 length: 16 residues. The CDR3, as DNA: TGTGCCAGCAGCACTAAACTAGCGGCCATTTACAATGAGCAGTTCTTC. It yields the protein CASSTKLAAIYNEQFF. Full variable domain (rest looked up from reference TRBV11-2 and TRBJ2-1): EAGVAQSPRYKIIEKRQSVAFWCNPISGHATLYWYQQILGQGPKLLIQFQNNGVVDDSQLPKDRFSAERLKGVDSTLKIQPAKLEDSAVYLCASSTKLAAIYNEQFFGPGTRLTVL.

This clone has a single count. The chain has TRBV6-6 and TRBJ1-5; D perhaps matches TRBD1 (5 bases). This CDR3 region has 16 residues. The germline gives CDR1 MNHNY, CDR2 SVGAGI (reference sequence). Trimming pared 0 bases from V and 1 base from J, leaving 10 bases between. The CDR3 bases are TGTGCCAGCAGTTACTCGCTGGGGGGAAGCAATCAGCCCCAGCATTTT. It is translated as CASSYSLGGSNQPQHF.

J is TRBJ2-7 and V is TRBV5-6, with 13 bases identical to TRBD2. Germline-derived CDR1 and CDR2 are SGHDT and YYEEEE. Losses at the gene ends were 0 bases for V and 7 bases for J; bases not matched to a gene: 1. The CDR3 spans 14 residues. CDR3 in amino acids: CASSLGLAGGEQYF. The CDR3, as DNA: TGTGCCAGCAGCTTGGGACTAGCGGGGGGAGAGCAGTACTTC.

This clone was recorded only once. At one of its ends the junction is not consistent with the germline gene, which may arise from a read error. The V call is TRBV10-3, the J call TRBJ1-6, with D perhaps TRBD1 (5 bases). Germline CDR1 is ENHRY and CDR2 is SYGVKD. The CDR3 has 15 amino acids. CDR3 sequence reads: CTISEGADSSSPLHF. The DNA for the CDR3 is TGTACCATCAGTGAGGGAGCCGACAGTTCTTCACCCCTCCACTTT.

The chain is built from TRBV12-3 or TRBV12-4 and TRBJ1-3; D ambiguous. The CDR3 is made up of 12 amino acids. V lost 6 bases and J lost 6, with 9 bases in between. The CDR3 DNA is TGTGCCAGCAGCTCCCCTGTAAACACCATATATTTT. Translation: CASSSPVNTIYF.

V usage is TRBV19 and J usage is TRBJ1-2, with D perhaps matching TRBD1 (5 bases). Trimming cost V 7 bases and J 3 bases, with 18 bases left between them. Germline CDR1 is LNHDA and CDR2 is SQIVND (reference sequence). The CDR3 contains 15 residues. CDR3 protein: CASKGQEIMDYGYTF. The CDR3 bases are TGTGCCAGTAAGGGGCAGGAGATTATGGACTATGGCTACACCTTC.

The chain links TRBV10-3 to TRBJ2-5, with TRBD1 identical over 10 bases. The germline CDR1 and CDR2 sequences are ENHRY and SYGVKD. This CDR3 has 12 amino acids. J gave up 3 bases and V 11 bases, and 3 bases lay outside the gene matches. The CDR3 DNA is TGTGCCGCCGGGACAGGGGAAGAGACCCAGTACTTC. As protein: CAAGTGEETQYF.

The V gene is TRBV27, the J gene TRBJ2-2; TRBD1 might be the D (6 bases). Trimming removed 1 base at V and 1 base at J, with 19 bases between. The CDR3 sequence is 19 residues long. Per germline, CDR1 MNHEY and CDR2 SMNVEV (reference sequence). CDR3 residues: CASSLYKTSGVLNTGELFF. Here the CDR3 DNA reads TGTGCCAGCAGTTTATACAAAACTTCAGGGGTCCTGAACACCGGGGAGCTGTTTTTT.